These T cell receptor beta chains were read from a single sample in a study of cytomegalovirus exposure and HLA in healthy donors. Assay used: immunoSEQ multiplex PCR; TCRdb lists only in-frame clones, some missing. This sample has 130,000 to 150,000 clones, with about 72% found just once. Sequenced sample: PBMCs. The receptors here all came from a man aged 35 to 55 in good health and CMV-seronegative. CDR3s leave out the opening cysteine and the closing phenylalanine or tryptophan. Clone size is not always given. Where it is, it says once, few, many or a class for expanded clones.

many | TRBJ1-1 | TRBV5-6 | ASSWGTGQLTEAF
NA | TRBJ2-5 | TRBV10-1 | ASSRASGGRYGMETQY
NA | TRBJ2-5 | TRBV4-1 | ASSQVWSLAGGEQY
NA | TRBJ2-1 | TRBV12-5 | ASGLPRTSGINEQF
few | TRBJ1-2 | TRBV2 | ARPDSQGYGYT
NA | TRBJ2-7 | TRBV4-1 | ASSQEPSSDHSYEQY
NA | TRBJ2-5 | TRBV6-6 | ASSDPGQGWETQY
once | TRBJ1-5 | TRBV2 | ASTEGGGYNQPQH
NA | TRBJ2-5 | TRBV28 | ASRGQGVLFQETQY
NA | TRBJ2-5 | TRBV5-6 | ASSWGDPGETQY
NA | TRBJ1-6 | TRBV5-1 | ASSLGANSPLH
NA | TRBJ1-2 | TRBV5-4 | ASSLTGHNYGYT
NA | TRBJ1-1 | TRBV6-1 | ASSGDRRLYTEAF
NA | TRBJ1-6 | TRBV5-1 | ASSPGTGGKNSPLH
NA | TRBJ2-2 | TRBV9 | ASSPTGRNTGELF
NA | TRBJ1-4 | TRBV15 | ATSSGTGGNEKLF
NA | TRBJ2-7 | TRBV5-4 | ASSLRGGVLAGRDEQY
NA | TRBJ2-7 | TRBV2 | ASTLSPYEQY
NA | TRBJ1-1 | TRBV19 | ASSIIGLAGTEAF